The 30 T cell receptor beta chains presented below share a single source sample, sequenced in a study of CD8 T cells in Susac syndrome. A quantity of about 0.45 to 1 ug RNA underwent reverse transcription using random hexamers. Via MiXCR, TCRdb re-called the immunoSEQ multiplex PCR reads, giving one row per CDR3 protein. The table has 100,000 to 150,000 distinct CDR3 sequences, 90% to 95% seen once; the top ten hold 0.09% to 0.15%. Sequencing was carried out using CD4+ T cells from PBMCs. The receptors originated from a human donor in good health.

The chain recombines TRBV20-1 with TRBJ2-3; TRBD1 agrees at 7 bases. J lost 0 bases, V lost 5 bases, and 5 bases had no gene match. The CDR3 is 14 amino acids. Germline-derived CDR1 and CDR2 are DFQATT and SNEGSKA (reference sequence). The CDR3 coding sequence is TGCAGTGCTTGGGGACAGACTAGCACAGATACGCAGTATTTT. It specifies CSAWGQTSTDTQYF.

The genes are TRBV18 and TRBJ2-4; D is undetermined. V gave up 0 bases and J gave up 0 bases, with 12 bases separating them. The length of the CDR3 is 17 residues. The germline CDR1 and CDR2 sequences are KGHSH and LQKENI. The CDR3 DNA is TGTGCCAGCTCACCACCCAGAGTCCAACTAGCCAAAAACATTCAGTACTTC. This sequence encodes CASSPPRVQLAKNIQYF.

The V and J genes are TRBV27 and TRBJ1-2, with 7 nucleotides matching TRBD1. V was pared by 5 bases and J by 2 bases, with 5 bases of the junction left unmatched. There are 14 residues in the CDR3. CDR1 MNHEY and CDR2 SMNVEV come from the germline V gene (reference sequence). The CDR3 sequence is CASSTKTGNYGYTF. The CDR3 nucleotides are TGTGCCAGCAGTACCAAGACAGGGAACTATGGCTACACCTTC.

The chain joins TRBV3-1 to TRBJ1-4; D ambiguous. Trimming removed 2 bases at V and 5 bases at J, with 6 bases between. This CDR3 comprises 13 residues. Germline loops: CDR1 LGHDT, CDR2 YNNKEL (reference sequence). The CDR3 reads CASSQRVNEKLFF. The CDR3 nucleotides are TGTGCCAGCAGCCAACGGGTAAATGAAAAACTGTTTTTT.

V usage is TRBV28 and J usage is TRBJ2-7; 7 bases match TRBD2. Trimming cost V 3 bases and J 6 bases; bases outside gene matches: 2. The CDR3 consists of 12 residues. Germline V gene data show CDR1 as MDHEN and CDR2 as SYDVKM. The CDR3 sequence is CASSLGGGEQYF. In nucleotides, the CDR3 is TGTGCCAGCAGTTTGGGCGGGGGCGAGCAGTACTTC. Variable domain in full (rest from reference TRBV28 and TRBJ2-7): DVKVTQSSRYLVKRTGEKVFLECVQDMDHENMFWYRQDPGLGLRLIYFSYDVKMKEKGDIPEGYSVSREKKERFSLILESASTNQTSMYLCASSLGGGEQYFGPGTRLTVT.

The genes are TRBV29-1 and TRBJ1-5; the match to TRBD1 covers 10 bases. This CDR3 has 12 amino acids. Trimming at V came to 4 bases and at J to 7 bases, leaving 1 base not matched to a gene. The V gene's germline CDR1 is SQVTM and CDR2 ANQGSEA. The CDR3 region is CSVGDRGQPQHF. As DNA, the CDR3 is TGCAGCGTTGGGGACAGGGGACAGCCCCAGCATTTT.

This clonotype was detected only once. The rearrangement joins TRBV29-1 to TRBJ2-1, with no clear D. The CDR3 is made up of 14 amino acids. V was shortened by 5 bases and J by 1 base, with 12 bases between the two germline ends. CDR1 is SQVTM and CDR2 is ANQGSEA in the germline V gene. CDR3 nucleotide sequence: TGCAGCGTTTTGTTGGGATCTTCCTACAATGAGCAGTTCTTC. Its translation: CSVLLGSSYNEQFF.

J is TRBJ2-5 and V is TRBV27, with 7 nucleotides matching TRBD1. V shed 5 bases and J 2 bases; nucleotides not matched to a gene: 5. The CDR3 length is 14 residues. Germline V gene lookup returns CDR1 MNHEY and CDR2 SMNVEV (reference sequence). For the CDR3, the DNA is TGTGCCAGCAGTACCACACAGGGGCAAGAGACCCAGTACTTC. Its translation: CASSTTQGQETQYF.

This chain links TRBV19 with TRBJ2-1, with TRBD2 identical over 8 bases. V lost 8 bases and J lost 8; bases outside the gene matches: 17. CDR3 length: 16 residues. Germline assignment: CDR1 LNHDA and CDR2 SQIVND (reference sequence). The CDR3 loop reads CASSPHRSGSAHEQFF. For the CDR3, the DNA is TGTGCCAGTTCACCCCACCGAAGCGGGAGTGCCCATGAGCAGTTCTTC.

This rearrangement joins TRBV5-1 to TRBJ1-1, with D unclear. Germline values: CDR1 SGHRS, CDR2 YFSETQ. The CDR3 has 13 amino acids. The ends were cut back, 2 bases at V and 0 bases at J, with 5 bases in the middle. The chain's CDR3 is CASSFRVNTEAFF. The CDR3 bases are TGCGCCAGCAGCTTCAGAGTGAACACTGAAGCTTTCTTT.

V is TRBV28 and J is TRBJ1-2; D unclear. The CDR3 has 12 amino acids. Germline V gene data show CDR1 as MDHEN and CDR2 as SYDVKM. With 3 bases removed from V and 8 bases from J, the gap between germline ends came to 10 bases. CDR3 nucleotide sequence: TGTGCCAGCAGTTTCCAAGGTACCGGCTACACCTTC. Translated: CASSFQGTGYTF.

The gene calls are TRBV18 and TRBJ2-2; D is perhaps TRBD1 (5 bases). The CDR3 sequence is 14 residues long. With 3 bases removed from V and 4 bases from J, the gap between germline ends came to 9 bases. Germline V gives CDR1 KGHSH, CDR2 LQKENI. In nucleotides, the CDR3 is TGTGCCAGCTCACCGGGGCCCGGCACCGGGGAGCTGTTTTTT. This translates into CASSPGPGTGELFF. The variable domain in full, with the rest retrieved from reference TRBV18 and TRBJ2-2, is NAGVMQNPRHLVRRRGQEARLRCSPMKGHSHVYWYRQLPEEGLKFMVYLQKENIIDESGMPKERFSAEFPKEGPSILRIQQVVRGDSAAYFCASSPGPGTGELFFGEGSRLTVL.

This chain joins TRBV6-4 and TRBJ1-1, with D perhaps matching TRBD1 (5 bases). This CDR3 is 13 amino acids long. The V and J ends lost 10 bases and 2 bases respectively, with 14 bases between them. CDR1 and CDR2 (germline): MRHNA, SNTAGT. CDR3 sequence reads: CANSQGLNTEAFF. CDR3 DNA: TGTGCCAACTCTCAGGGACTCAACACTGAAGCTTTCTTT.

The chain is built from TRBV6-4 and TRBJ2-5; 9 nucleotides align to TRBD2. Per the germline V gene, CDR1 is MRHNA and CDR2 is SNTAGT. This CDR3 has 16 amino acids. Trimming at V came to 3 bases and at J to 9 bases, leaving 14 bases not matched to a gene. The DNA of the CDR3 is TGTGCCAGCAGTGAATCCGCTAGCGGGGCCGCTTTTCCCCAGTACTTC. Protein product: CASSESASGAAFPQYF.

The chain couples TRBV30 to TRBJ2-5, with no clear D. The V and J ends lost 2 bases and 5 bases respectively, with 12 bases between them. The CDR3 loop spans 13 amino acids. Germline CDR1 and CDR2: GTSNPN and SVGIG (reference sequence). CDR3 sequence (DNA): TGTGCCTGGAGTAATCTACCCGCGGAGACCCAGTACTTC. Amino acids: CAWSNLPAETQYF.

The chain links TRBV2 to TRBJ1-1; TRBD1 is a possible D gene (5 bases). The CDR3 loop spans 13 amino acids. V was pared by 4 bases and J by 4 bases, with 10 bases between. CDR1 SNHLY and CDR2 FYNNEI come from the germline V gene. CDR3 in amino acids: CASSGFRATEAFF. CDR3 DNA: TGTGCCAGCAGTGGGTTCAGGGCCACTGAAGCTTTCTTT.

The CDR3 region is CASTDIGQGYYTQYF. The CDR3 DNA is TGTGCCAGCACCGACATTGGACAGGGTTACTATACGCAGTATTTT. The chain is built from TRBV27 and TRBJ2-3; the match to TRBD1 covers 8 bases. V lost 7 bases and J lost 7; bases outside the gene matches: 13. Germline CDR1 is MNHEY and CDR2 is SMNVEV (reference sequence). The CDR3 spans 15 residues.

In this sample, this clonotype turned up once. V and J are TRBV7-2 and TRBJ1-5; D not resolved. The CDR3 consists of 13 residues. Germline CDR1 is SGHTA and CDR2 is FQGNSA. V lost 5 bases, J lost 2 bases, and 7 bases lay in between. CDR3 in amino acids: CASSQDGNQPQHF. As DNA, the CDR3 is TGTGCCAGCAGCCAGGATGGCAATCAGCCCCAGCATTTT.

The chain combines TRBV2 with TRBJ2-5; D gene uncertain. The length of the CDR3 is 13 residues. In germline, CDR1 is SNHLY, CDR2 FYNNEI. V dropped 1 base and J dropped 5 bases, with 8 bases sitting between them. CDR3 region: CASSEGGLETQYF. CDR3 nucleotides: TGTGCCAGCAGTGAAGGTGGCTTGGAGACCCAGTACTTC.

The gene calls are TRBV2 and TRBJ2-1; D might be TRBD1 (6 bases). From germline, CDR1 is SNHLY and CDR2 FYNNEI. The CDR3 consists of 15 residues. The germline V and J ends were trimmed by 6 bases and 9 bases, with 21 bases remaining between them. CDR3 residues: CASRDDRKMISEQFF. CDR3 nucleotides: TGTGCCAGCAGGGATGACAGGAAGATGATTAGTGAGCAGTTCTTC.

Comment on this clonotype: One end of the junction varies from germline; a read error may be responsible. This chain links TRBV19 with TRBJ1-1; D possibly corresponds to TRBD1 (5 bases). The CDR3 contains 13 residues. Germline-derived CDR1 and CDR2 are LNHDA and SQIVND (reference sequence). The CDR3 coding sequence is TGTGCCACTAGTGCGGCAGGGCACACTGAAGCTTTCTTT. Translation gives CATSAAGHTEAFF.

The chain combines TRBV29-1 with TRBJ1-1; no reliable D call. The CDR3 loop spans 13 amino acids. V shed 0 bases and J shed 5 bases, with 10 bases lying between them. CDR1 SQVTM and CDR2 ANQGSEA come from the germline V gene. The CDR3 here is CSVEDRVGTEAFF. CDR3 nucleotides: TGCAGCGTTGAAGATCGGGTCGGGACTGAAGCTTTCTTT.

J is TRBJ2-1 and V is TRBV28; 10 bases are shared with TRBD2. Germline CDR1 and CDR2: MDHEN and SYDVKM. The CDR3 totals 15 residues. V trimming: 6 bases; J trimming: 4 bases; junction bases outside the gene matches: 6. The CDR3 nucleotides are TGTGCCAGCAGGCCAGCTAGCGGGAGATACAATGAGCAGTTCTTC. Protein sequence: CASRPASGRYNEQFF.

The V call is TRBV27, the J call TRBJ1-5, with D perhaps matching TRBD1 (5 bases). V gave up 0 bases and J gave up 4 bases, with 13 bases separating them. Germline V lookup: CDR1 MNHEY, CDR2 SMNVEV (reference sequence). This CDR3 is built from 16 residues. CDR3 region: CASSLSGAVGNQPQHF. The CDR3 bases are TGTGCCAGCAGTTTATCAGGGGCAGTAGGAAATCAGCCCCAGCATTTT.

This clonotype was seen once. The chain recombines TRBV20-1 with TRBJ1-1; D uncertain. Trimming shortened V by 5 bases and J by 0 bases, and 10 bases separated the two germline ends. CDR3 length: 13 amino acids. CDR1 is DFQATT and CDR2 is SNEGSKA in the germline V gene (reference sequence). The DNA for the CDR3 is TGCAGTGCTCGCACCACAGTGAACACTGAAGCTTTCTTT. It yields the protein CSARTTVNTEAFF.

V usage is TRBV7-8 and J usage is TRBJ1-1; D remains unclear. The germline CDR1 and CDR2 sequences are SGHVS and FQNEAQ. The CDR3 is 15 residues long. The V gene lost 2 bases and the J gene lost 1 base, with 11 bases spanning the gap. The CDR3 is CASSLTPHTNTEAFF. The CDR3 DNA is TGTGCCAGCAGCTTAACCCCCCATACGAACACTGAAGCTTTCTTT.

The V and J genes are TRBV20-1 and TRBJ2-1; either TRBD1 or TRBD2 may supply D (5 bases each). Germline CDR1 is DFQATT and CDR2 is SNEGSKA (reference sequence). Trimming took off 3 bases at V and 9 bases at J, with 15 bases between the two ends. CDR3 length: 13 residues. The CDR3 here is CSASRGPRGEQFF. Written as DNA, the CDR3 is TGCAGTGCTAGCCGGGGACCTAGAGGTGAGCAGTTCTTC.

This clonotype was seen just once. This chain connects TRBV2 to TRBJ1-2; 9 bases are shared with TRBD1. V lost 5 bases and J lost 8; bases outside the gene matches: 6. CDR3 size: 13 residues. Germline lookup yields CDR1 SNHLY and CDR2 FYNNEI. CDR3 sequence (DNA): TGTGCCAGCAGTCGGGACAGGGACAGGGGCTACACCTTC. Translation: CASSRDRDRGYTF.

The V and J genes are TRBV19 and TRBJ1-1; D is ambiguous. From germline, CDR1 is LNHDA and CDR2 SQIVND (reference sequence). This CDR3 comprises 15 residues. Trimming removed 9 bases at V and 1 base at J, with 18 bases between. This chain's CDR3 is CASNERTDANTEAFF. The CDR3 coding sequence is TGTGCCAGCAACGAGCGGACGGATGCGAACACTGAAGCTTTCTTT.

The chain carries TRBV29-1 and TRBJ2-4, with 7 bases identical to TRBD1. Trimming cost V 6 bases and J 0 bases; bases outside gene matches: 5. The CDR3 contains 14 residues. CDR1 is SQVTM and CDR2 is ANQGSEA in the germline V gene. The DNA of the CDR3 is TGCAGCGTGGGGCAGGGGGTAGCCAAAAACATTCAGTACTTC. Protein sequence: CSVGQGVAKNIQYF.